This T cell receptor beta chain was captured by sequencing in a study of blood T cell repertoires in COVID-19. Whole-study context: Sample material is recorded as cDNA or gDNA derived from T cells, B-cell-depleted T cells, or PBMCs.

In the original processing: Reference gene primer amplification gave estimated nucleated cell counts. TCRdb's table, derived via immunoSEQ multiplex PCR, lists solely in-frame clones and lacks some. Clone size and V and J calls were adopted from that table, with D and trimming inferred from the DNA. The table has around 270,000 clones, about 89% seen once. Germline CDR1 reads SGHNT; CDR2 reads YYREEE (reference sequence). The V end lost 4 bases, the J end lost 1 base, and 20 bases lay between the germline ends. This CDR3 comprises 18 residues. V and J are TRBV5-4 and TRBJ2-2, with D possibly matching TRBD2 (5 bases). The sequenced sample was peripheral blood. This sequence was found in a man aged 30-40 years with acute or convalescent COVID-19. The CDR3 bases are TGTGCCAGCAGCCCCCGGGGTAATAAACTAGGGAACACCGGGGAGCTGTTTTTT. This sequence encodes CASSPRGNKLGNTGELFF.